What follows are 27 T cell receptor beta chains derived from one specimen sequenced in a study of shared clonotypes between healthy human individuals (TCRdb year 2020). Libraries were constructed by the immunoSEQ multiplex PCR assay. The immuneACCESS repertoire file appears here via TCRdb, limited to in-frame rearrangements. These files lack a portion of the clones; in checked studies, under half of the deficit traces to unresolved V genes, and the cause of the others is not known. The sample table lists about 2 million clones, roughly 95% of them with a count of one. The ten largest make up 0.1% to 0.15% of the sample. Sequenced: naive CD4+ T cells sorted from blood. This sample's cell subset or site label indicates: CD45RA+ positively selected. These receptors all come from a man younger than 35 in good health.

This clone has a single count. The V gene is TRBV7-2, the J gene TRBJ1-5; 8 nucleotides align to TRBD1. The germline CDR1 and CDR2 sequences are SGHTA and FQGNSA. The CDR3 consists of 15 residues. The V segment lost 1 base and the J segment 7 bases; nucleotides outside the gene matches: 6. This chain's CDR3 is CASSLGGTGGQPQHF. CDR3 DNA sequence: TGTGCCAGCAGCTTAGGGGGGACAGGAGGACAGCCCCAGCATTTT.

The gene calls are TRBV6-1 and TRBJ1-2; no clear D gene. This CDR3 comprises 15 residues. The V and J ends lost 2 bases and 2 bases respectively, with 12 bases between them. Germline V gene lookup returns CDR1 MNHNS and CDR2 SASEGT. The DNA of the CDR3 is TGTGCCAGCAGTGAAATCGCCAGGCCCAACTATGGCTACACCTTC. Protein sequence: CASSEIARPNYGYTF.

V gene TRBV4-1 combines with J gene TRBJ2-5, with TRBD2 matching 10 bases. V shed 0 bases and J 4 bases; nucleotides not matched to a gene: 5. The CDR3 contains 16 residues. The germline gives CDR1 MGHRA, CDR2 YSYEKL. As DNA, the CDR3 is TGCGCCAGCAGCCAAGATTGGCTAGCGGGGGTAGAGACCCAGTACTTC. Translating gives CASSQDWLAGVETQYF.

The chain recombines TRBV7-9 with TRBJ1-1; 8 nucleotides align to TRBD1. There are 13 residues in the CDR3. CDR1 is SEHNR and CDR2 is FQNEAQ in the germline V gene (reference sequence). The ends lost 4 bases at V and 6 bases at J; junction bases unmatched: 4. In DNA form, the CDR3 reads TGTGCCAGCAGCTCCCGGGACAGGTCTGAAGCTTTCTTT. Translation gives CASSSRDRSEAFF.

As regards this clone: The sample holds other DNA sequences that translate to the same CDR3. The chain combines TRBV6-5 with TRBJ2-2, with D unresolved. CDR1 MNHEY and CDR2 SVGAGI come from the germline V gene. Trimming took off 0 bases at V and 1 base at J, with 6 bases between the two ends. This CDR3 comprises 15 residues. The CDR3 DNA is TGTGCCAGCAGTTACTCTTTAGTGAACACCGGGGAGCTGTTTTTT. Translated: CASSYSLVNTGELFF.

The chain employs TRBV7-9 and TRBJ1-1; 11 bases match TRBD1. The CDR3 runs 18 residues. Germline V lookup: CDR1 SEHNR, CDR2 FQNEAQ (reference sequence). The junction had 9 bases not matched to a gene; V was cut back by 3 bases and J by 0 bases. CDR3 nucleotide sequence: TGTGCCAGCAGCTTCCCTGGGACAGGGGGAATTCTGAACACTGAAGCTTTCTTT. It translates to CASSFPGTGGILNTEAFF. The variable domain in full, with the rest retrieved from reference TRBV7-9 and TRBJ1-1, is DTGVSQNPRHKITKRGQNVTFRCDPISEHNRLYWYRQTLGQGPEFLTYFQNEAQLEKSRLLSDRFSAERPKGSFSTLEIQRTEQGDSAMYLCASSFPGTGGILNTEAFFGQGTRLTVV.

This clone has a handful of counts. The V and J genes are TRBV18 and TRBJ2-7; D unresolved. Trimming removed 0 bases at V and 4 bases at J, with 7 bases between. CDR3 length equals 13 residues. Germline V lookup: CDR1 KGHSH, CDR2 LQKENI. CDR3 amino acids: CASSPPVVYEQYF. The CDR3 DNA sequence: TGTGCCAGCTCACCACCGGTGGTTTACGAGCAGTACTTC.

The chain uses TRBV19 and TRBJ2-7; 8 nucleotides agree with TRBD1. Germline loops: CDR1 LNHDA, CDR2 SQIVND (reference sequence). Germline trimming cut 9 bases from V and 5 bases from J; bases unmatched to any gene: 3. The CDR3 spans 11 residues. CDR3 in DNA: TGTGCCAGCCAGGACAGGGACGAGCAGTACTTC. Translation gives CASQDRDEQYF.

This clone was picked up one time. V usage is TRBV27 and J usage is TRBJ2-5, with TRBD1 matching 8 bases. Per germline, CDR1 MNHEY and CDR2 SMNVEV (reference sequence). The CDR3 sequence is 13 residues long. J lost 6 bases, V lost 6 bases, and 6 bases had no gene match. This chain's CDR3 is CASSRTGPQTQYF. CDR3 nucleotide sequence: TGTGCCAGCAGCCGGACAGGGCCTCAGACCCAGTACTTC.

V gene TRBV29-1 combines with J gene TRBJ2-7; no clear D gene. There are 12 residues in the CDR3. Trimming shortened V by 1 base and J by 3 bases, and 7 bases separated the two germline ends. CDR1 and CDR2 from the germline V gene are SQVTM and ANQGSEA. Written as DNA, the CDR3 is TGCAGCGTTGAAGCGAATTACTACGAGCAGTACTTC. Protein product: CSVEANYYEQYF.

Notes on this clone: The sample contains more than one DNA sequence encoding this CDR3. The chain uses TRBV2 and TRBJ1-4; no definite D call. The V end lost 4 bases, the J end lost 5 bases, and 8 bases lay between the germline ends. This CDR3 comprises 13 residues. CDR1 is SNHLY, CDR2 FYNNEI, per germline. The CDR3 DNA reads as TGTGCCAGCAGTGGGCAAAAGAATGAAAAACTGTTTTTT. Its protein is CASSGQKNEKLFF.

The chain couples TRBV7-9 to TRBJ1-3, with TRBD1 matching 10 bases. Germline CDR1 and CDR2: SEHNR and FQNEAQ (reference sequence). The V and J ends lost 4 bases and 3 bases, in that order; junction bases with no gene match: 6. The CDR3 spans 16 residues. Written as DNA, the CDR3 is TGTGCCAGCAGCTATCCGACAGGGGGCGGTGGAAACACCATATATTTT. Protein: CASSYPTGGGGNTIYF.

The V gene is TRBV10-3, the J gene TRBJ1-2, with D perhaps matching TRBD1 (6 bases). The CDR3 has 14 amino acids. V was cut by 8 bases and J by 5 bases, with 18 bases left in between. The germline CDR1 and CDR2 sequences are ENHRY and SYGVKD. The CDR3 here is CAIGEPDSPYGYTF. The DNA for the CDR3 is TGTGCCATCGGAGAACCGGACAGCCCATATGGCTACACCTTC.

The chain is built from TRBV15 and TRBJ2-5; 7 bases are shared with TRBD2. V dropped 2 bases and J dropped 5; count of bases not matched to a gene: 11. The CDR3 spans 16 residues. The germline V gene has CDR1 LNHNV and CDR2 YYDKDF (reference sequence). The CDR3 spells CATSRPRGGRMETQYF. The CDR3 coding sequence is TGTGCCACCAGCAGACCCCGGGGCGGGAGAATGGAGACCCAGTACTTC.

Of note for this clone: A read error may account for a junction end that differs from germline. The chain is built from TRBV5-1 and TRBJ2-7; D is unclear. Germline values: CDR1 SGHRS, CDR2 YFSETQ. The CDR3 loop spans 14 amino acids. CDR3 loop: CASSLDTTSDEQYF. The CDR3 DNA sequence: TGCGCCAGCAGCTTGGATACCACCTCCGACGAGCAGTACTTC.

V gene TRBV19 combines with J gene TRBJ1-2; the match to TRBD1 covers 9 bases. Losses at the gene ends were 5 bases for V and 7 bases for J; bases not matched to a gene: 8. Germline V CDR1 and CDR2: LNHDA, SQIVND (reference sequence). This CDR3 is 14 amino acids long. CDR3 DNA: TGTGCCAGTAGTCGGGGACAGGGAGTCGGTGGCTACACCTTC. Translation gives CASSRGQGVGGYTF.

A single count supports this clone. The rearrangement joins TRBV7-2 to TRBJ2-3; D ambiguous. CDR3 length: 12 residues. V was trimmed by 5 bases and J by 6 bases, leaving 9 bases between them. Per germline, CDR1 SGHTA and CDR2 FQGNSA. The CDR3 DNA reads as TGTGCCAGCAGCCTGTGGGTTGATACGCAGTATTTT. This codes for CASSLWVDTQYF. Full variable domain (missing parts from reference TRBV7-2 and TRBJ2-3): GAGVSQSPSNKVTEKGKDVELRCDPISGHTALYWYRQSLGQGLEFLIYFQGNSAPDKSGLPSDRFSAERTGGSVSTLTIQRTQQEDSAVYLCASSLWVDTQYFGPGTRLTVL.

As for this clone: At the DNA level, this CDR3 is encoded by other sequences in the same sample as well. This sequence joins TRBV10-3 and TRBJ2-5; 8 bases line up with TRBD1. Germline values: CDR1 ENHRY, CDR2 SYGVKD. This CDR3 region has 13 residues. With 7 bases clipped from V and 5 bases from J, the junction kept 6 bases outside the gene matches. CDR3: CAIKQGAGETQYF. CDR3 nucleotide sequence: TGTGCCATCAAGCAGGGGGCAGGGGAGACCCAGTACTTC.

This chain connects TRBV6-5 to TRBJ1-1; 7 positions agree with TRBD1. Germline CDR1 is MNHEY and CDR2 is SVGAGI. The CDR3 runs to 13 residues. V lost 6 bases and J lost 4; bases outside the gene matches: 5. This CDR3 reads CASSRGYSTEAFF. For the CDR3, the DNA is TGTGCCAGCAGCAGGGGGTATAGCACTGAAGCTTTCTTT.

The V and J genes are TRBV15 and TRBJ2-1; unclear D gene. This CDR3 contains 13 residues. CDR1 LNHNV and CDR2 YYDKDF come from the germline V gene (reference sequence). V lost 5 bases and J 7 bases, leaving 12 bases between the germline ends. As DNA, the CDR3 is TGTGCCACCAGCGGGCGAGTTATAAATGAGCAGTTCTTC. Encoded protein: CATSGRVINEQFF.

This chain joins TRBV29-1 and TRBJ2-7; 7 bases are shared with TRBD2. The CDR3 has 15 amino acids. V lost 2 bases and J lost 3; bases outside the gene matches: 10. The V gene's germline CDR1 is SQVTM and CDR2 ANQGSEA. CDR3 in DNA: TGCAGCGTTGAAATACCTTCGCCGGGGGGCTACGAGCAGTACTTC. Its protein is CSVEIPSPGGYEQYF.

The rearrangement uses TRBV9 and TRBJ2-4; 8 bases align to TRBD1. The CDR3 totals 14 residues. V trimming: 0 bases; J trimming: 9 bases; junction bases outside the gene matches: 5. From germline, CDR1 is SGDLS and CDR2 YYNGEE. The CDR3 is CASSVGTGRAIQYF. The CDR3 bases are TGTGCCAGCAGCGTAGGGACAGGGCGAGCCATTCAGTACTTC.

This clone occurred once. The genes are TRBV5-1 and TRBJ2-6; 10 bases map to TRBD2. The junction had 6 bases not matched to a gene; V was cut back by 0 bases and J by 3 bases. CDR1 is SGHRS and CDR2 is YFSETQ in the germline V gene. The CDR3 runs to 18 residues. This chain's CDR3 is CASSLGLAGGGGANVLTF. Written as DNA, the CDR3 is TGCGCCAGCAGCTTGGGATTAGCGGGAGGTGGTGGGGCCAACGTCCTGACTTTC.

The CDR3, as DNA: TGTGCCAGCAGCTTAGTTGCGGGAGCACGTGAGACCCAGTACTTC. It yields the protein CASSLVAGARETQYF. V is TRBV7-2 and J is TRBJ2-5; 7 nucleotides agree with TRBD2. The length of the CDR3 is 15 residues. The germline V gene encodes CDR1 SGHTA and CDR2 FQGNSA. The V and J ends lost 1 base and 5 bases, in that order; junction bases with no gene match: 7.

The rearrangement joins TRBV29-1 to TRBJ2-5; D is possibly TRBD1 (5 bases). V lost 1 base, J lost 0 bases, and 18 bases lay in between. Germline lookup yields CDR1 SQVTM and CDR2 ANQGSEA. The CDR3 has 17 amino acids. The CDR3 DNA reads TGCAGCGTTGAAGGGGGCCTAATAGTCGAGTACCAAGAGACCCAGTACTTC. It encodes CSVEGGLIVEYQETQYF.

The CDR3 region is CASSPPRTGIETQYF. The DNA of the CDR3 is TGTGCCAGCAGCCCACCCCGGACAGGGATAGAGACCCAGTACTTC. J is TRBJ2-5 and V is TRBV6-6, with TRBD1 identical over 8 bases. Germline CDR1 and CDR2: MNHNY and SVGAGI (reference sequence). CDR3 length: 15 residues. V lost 6 bases, J lost 4 bases, and 10 bases stayed unmatched.

V is TRBV5-1 and J is TRBJ2-2; 9 bases fit TRBD1. Germline lookup yields CDR1 SGHRS and CDR2 YFSETQ. J gave up 4 bases and V 3 bases, and 4 bases lay outside the gene matches. CDR3 size: 15 residues. CDR3 loop: CASSWDRAGTGELFF. CDR3 nucleotides: TGCGCCAGCAGCTGGGACAGGGCCGGCACCGGGGAGCTGTTTTTT. Full variable domain (missing parts from reference TRBV5-1 and TRBJ2-2): KAGVTQTPRYLIKTRGQQVTLSCSPISGHRSVSWYQQTPGQGLQFLFEYFSETQRNKGNFPGRFSGRQFSNSRSEMNVSTLELGDSALYLCASSWDRAGTGELFFGEGSRLTVL.